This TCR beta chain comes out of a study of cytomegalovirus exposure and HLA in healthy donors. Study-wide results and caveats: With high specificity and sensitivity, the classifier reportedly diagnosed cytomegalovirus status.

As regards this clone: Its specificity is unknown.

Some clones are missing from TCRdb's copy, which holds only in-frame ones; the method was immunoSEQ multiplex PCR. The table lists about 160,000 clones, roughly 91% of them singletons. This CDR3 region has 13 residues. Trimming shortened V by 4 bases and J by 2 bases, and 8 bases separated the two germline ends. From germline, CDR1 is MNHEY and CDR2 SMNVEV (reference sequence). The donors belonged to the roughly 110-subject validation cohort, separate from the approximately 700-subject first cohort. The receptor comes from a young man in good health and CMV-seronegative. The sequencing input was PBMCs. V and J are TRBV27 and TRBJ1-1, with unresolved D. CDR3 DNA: TGTGCCAGCAGTTCTGAGCTTAACACTGAAGCTTTCTTT. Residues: CASSSELNTEAFF.